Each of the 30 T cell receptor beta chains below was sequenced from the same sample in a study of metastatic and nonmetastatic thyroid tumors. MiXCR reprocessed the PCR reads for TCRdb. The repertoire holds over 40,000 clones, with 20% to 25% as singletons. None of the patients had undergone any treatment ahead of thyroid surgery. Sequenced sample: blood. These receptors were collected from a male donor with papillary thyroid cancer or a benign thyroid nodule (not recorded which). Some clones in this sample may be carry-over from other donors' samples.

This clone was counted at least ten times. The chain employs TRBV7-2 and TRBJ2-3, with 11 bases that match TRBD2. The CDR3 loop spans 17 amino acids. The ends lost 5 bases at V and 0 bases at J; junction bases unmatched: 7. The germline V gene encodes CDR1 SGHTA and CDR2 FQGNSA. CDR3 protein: CASSHTLAGESTDTQYF. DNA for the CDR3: TGTGCCAGCAGCCACACACTAGCGGGAGAGAGCACAGATACGCAGTATTTT.

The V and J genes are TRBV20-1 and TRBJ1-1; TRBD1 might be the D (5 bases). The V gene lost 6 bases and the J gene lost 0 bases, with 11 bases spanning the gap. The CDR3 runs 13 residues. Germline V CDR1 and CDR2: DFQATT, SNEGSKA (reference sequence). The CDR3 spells CSASLGVNTEAFF. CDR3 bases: TGCAGTGCGAGCCTAGGGGTGAACACTGAAGCTTTCTTT.

The CDR3 is CASQTGTGTQYF. DNA for the CDR3: TGTGCCAGCCAAACAGGCACAGGGACCCAGTACTTC. The chain has TRBV25-1 and TRBJ2-5; D is perhaps TRBD1 (5 bases). Between the trimmed V and J ends, which lost 8 bases and 7 bases, there was a span of 14 bases. The length of the CDR3 is 12 residues. Germline CDR1 reads MGHDK; CDR2 reads SYGVNS. Full variable domain (outside the CDR3, taken from reference TRBV25-1 and TRBJ2-5): EADIYQTPRYLVIGTGKKITLECSQTMGHDKMYWYQQDPGMELHLIHYSYGVNSTEKGDLSSESTVSRIRTEHFPLTLESARPSHTSQYLCASQTGTGTQYFGPGTRLLVL.

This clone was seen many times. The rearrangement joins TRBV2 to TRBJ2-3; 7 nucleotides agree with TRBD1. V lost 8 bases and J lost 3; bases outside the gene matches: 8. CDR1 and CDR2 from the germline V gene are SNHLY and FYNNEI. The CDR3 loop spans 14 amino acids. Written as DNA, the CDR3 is TGTGCCAGCTCCAAGGGGACAGAAACAGATACGCAGTATTTT. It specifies CASSKGTETDTQYF.

Here the CDR3 reads CASSGSALSVFF. The CDR3 coding sequence is TGCGCCAGCTCCGGATCGGCCCTCTCGGTGTTTTTT. The rearrangement uses TRBV5-1 and TRBJ1-4; D ambiguous. Trimming cost V 7 bases and J 15 bases, with 19 bases left between them. Germline V gene lookup returns CDR1 SGHRS and CDR2 YFSETQ. This CDR3 is 12 amino acids long.

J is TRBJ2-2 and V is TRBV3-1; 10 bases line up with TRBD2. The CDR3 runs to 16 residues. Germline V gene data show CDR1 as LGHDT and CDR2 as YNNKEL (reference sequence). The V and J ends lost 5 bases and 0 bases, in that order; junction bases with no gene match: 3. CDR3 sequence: CASSLGLAANTGELFF. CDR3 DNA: TGTGCCAGCAGCTTAGGACTAGCGGCGAACACCGGGGAGCTGTTTTTT. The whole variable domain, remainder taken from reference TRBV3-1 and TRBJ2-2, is DTAVSQTPKYLVTQMGNDKSIKCEQNLGHDTMYWYKQDSKKFLKIMFSYNNKELIINETVPNRFSPKSPDKAHLNLHINSLELGDSAVYFCASSLGLAANTGELFFGEGSRLTVL.

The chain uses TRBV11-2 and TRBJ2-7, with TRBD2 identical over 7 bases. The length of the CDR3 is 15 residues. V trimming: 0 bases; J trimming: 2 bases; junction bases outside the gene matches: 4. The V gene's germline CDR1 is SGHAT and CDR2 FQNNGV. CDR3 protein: CASSLEWRETYEQYF. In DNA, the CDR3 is TGTGCCAGCAGCTTAGAATGGCGGGAGACCTACGAGCAGTACTTC.

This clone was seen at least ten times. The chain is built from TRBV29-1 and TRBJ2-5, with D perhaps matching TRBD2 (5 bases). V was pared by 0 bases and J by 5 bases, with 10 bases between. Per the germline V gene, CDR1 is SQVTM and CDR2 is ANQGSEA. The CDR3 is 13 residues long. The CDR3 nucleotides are TGCAGCGTTGAAGAAGGAGGCTCCGAGACCCAGTACTTC. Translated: CSVEEGGSETQYF.

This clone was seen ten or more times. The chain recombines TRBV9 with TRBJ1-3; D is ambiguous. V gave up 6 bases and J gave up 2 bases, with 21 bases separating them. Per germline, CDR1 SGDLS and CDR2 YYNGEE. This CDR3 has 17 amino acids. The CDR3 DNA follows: TGTGCCAGCACCCTAGACCCCCAGCCCCTGGCTGGAAACACCATATATTTT. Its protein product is CASTLDPQPLAGNTIYF.

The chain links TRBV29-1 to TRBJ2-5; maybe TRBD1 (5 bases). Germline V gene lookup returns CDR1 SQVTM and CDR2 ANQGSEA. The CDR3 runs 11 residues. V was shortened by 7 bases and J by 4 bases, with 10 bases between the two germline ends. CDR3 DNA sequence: TGCAGCGGGGGCTCGGGAGAGACCCAGTACTTC. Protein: CSGGSGETQYF.

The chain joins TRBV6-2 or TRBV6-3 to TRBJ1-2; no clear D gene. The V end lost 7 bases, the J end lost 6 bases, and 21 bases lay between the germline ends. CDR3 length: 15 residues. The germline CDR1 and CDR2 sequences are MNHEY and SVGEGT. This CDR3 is CASIWAAKTSHGYTF. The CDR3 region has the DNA TGTGCCAGCATTTGGGCAGCGAAGACTAGCCATGGCTACACCTTC.

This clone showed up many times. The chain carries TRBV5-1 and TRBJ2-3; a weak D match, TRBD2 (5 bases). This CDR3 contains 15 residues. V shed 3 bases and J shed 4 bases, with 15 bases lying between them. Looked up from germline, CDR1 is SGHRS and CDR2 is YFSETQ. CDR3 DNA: TGCGCCAGCAGCTGGTCCGGGGTACAATCAGATACGCAGTATTTT. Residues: CASSWSGVQSDTQYF. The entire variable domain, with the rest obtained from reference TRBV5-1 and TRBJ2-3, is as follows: KAGVTQTPRYLIKTRGQQVTLSCSPISGHRSVSWYQQTPGQGLQFLFEYFSETQRNKGNFPGRFSGRQFSNSRSEMNVSTLELGDSALYLCASSWSGVQSDTQYFGPGTRLTVL.

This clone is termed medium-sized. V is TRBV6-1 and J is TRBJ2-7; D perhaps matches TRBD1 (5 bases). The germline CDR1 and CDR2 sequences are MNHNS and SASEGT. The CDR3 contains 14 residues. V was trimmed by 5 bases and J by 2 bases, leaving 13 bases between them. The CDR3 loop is CASSTGRQAYEQYF. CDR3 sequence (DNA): TGTGCCAGCAGTACAGGCCGGCAGGCCTACGAGCAGTACTTC.

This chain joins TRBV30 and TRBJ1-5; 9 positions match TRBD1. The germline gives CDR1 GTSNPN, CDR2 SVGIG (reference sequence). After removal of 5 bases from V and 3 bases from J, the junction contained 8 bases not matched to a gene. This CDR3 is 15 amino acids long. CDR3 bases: TGTGCCTGGGGAGCGGGACAGGGCAACAATCAGCCCCAGCATTTT. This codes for CAWGAGQGNNQPQHF.

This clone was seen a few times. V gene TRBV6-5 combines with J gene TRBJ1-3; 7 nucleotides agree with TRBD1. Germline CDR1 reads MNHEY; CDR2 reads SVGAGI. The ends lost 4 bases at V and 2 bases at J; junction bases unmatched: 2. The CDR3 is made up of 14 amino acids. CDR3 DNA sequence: TGTGCCAGCAGTTCCAGGGGGGCTGGAAACACCATATATTTT. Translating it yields CASSSRGAGNTIYF.

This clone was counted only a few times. The CDR3 spells CASSGSSRNIQYF. In nucleotides, the CDR3 is TGTGCCAGCAGTGGCTCTTCCCGAAACATTCAGTACTTC. V and J are TRBV2 and TRBJ2-4, with D unresolved. The CDR3 runs to 13 residues. CDR1 is SNHLY and CDR2 is FYNNEI in the germline V gene. V lost 4 bases, J lost 6 bases, and 10 bases lay in between.

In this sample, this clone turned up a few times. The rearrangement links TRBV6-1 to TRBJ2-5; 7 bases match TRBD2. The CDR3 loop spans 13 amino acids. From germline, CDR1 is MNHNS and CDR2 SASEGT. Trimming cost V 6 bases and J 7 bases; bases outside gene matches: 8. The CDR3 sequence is CASSRGDPGTQYF. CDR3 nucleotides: TGTGCCAGCAGCCGGGGGGACCCCGGGACCCAGTACTTC.

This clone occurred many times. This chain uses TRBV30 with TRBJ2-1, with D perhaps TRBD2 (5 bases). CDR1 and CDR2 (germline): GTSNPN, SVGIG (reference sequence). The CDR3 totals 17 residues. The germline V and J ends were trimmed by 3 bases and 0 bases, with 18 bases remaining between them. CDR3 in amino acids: CAWSSITIAFSYNEQFF. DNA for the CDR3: TGTGCCTGGAGCTCAATTACAATAGCGTTCTCCTACAATGAGCAGTTCTTC.

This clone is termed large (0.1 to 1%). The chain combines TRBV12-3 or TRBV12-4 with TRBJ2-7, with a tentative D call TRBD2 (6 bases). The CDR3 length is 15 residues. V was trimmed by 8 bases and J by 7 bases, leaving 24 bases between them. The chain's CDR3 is CASLQRRAETWEQYF. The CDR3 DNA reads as TGTGCCAGCCTACAAAGGAGGGCCGAAACGTGGGAGCAGTACTTC.

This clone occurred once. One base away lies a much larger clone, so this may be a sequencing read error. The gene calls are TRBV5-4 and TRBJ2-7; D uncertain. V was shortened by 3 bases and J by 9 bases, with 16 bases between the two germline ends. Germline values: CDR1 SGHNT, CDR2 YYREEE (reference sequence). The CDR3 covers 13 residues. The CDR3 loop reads CASSWGPTVPQYF. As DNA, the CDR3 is TGTGCCAGCAGCTGGGGTCCGACGGTCCCGCAGTACTTC. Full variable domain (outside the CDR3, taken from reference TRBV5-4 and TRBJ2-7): ETGVTQSPTHLIKTRGQQVTLRCSSQSGHNTVSWYQQALGQGPQFIFQYYREEENGRGNFPPRFSGLQFPNYSSELNVNALELDDSALYLCASSWGPTVPQYFGPGTRLTVT.

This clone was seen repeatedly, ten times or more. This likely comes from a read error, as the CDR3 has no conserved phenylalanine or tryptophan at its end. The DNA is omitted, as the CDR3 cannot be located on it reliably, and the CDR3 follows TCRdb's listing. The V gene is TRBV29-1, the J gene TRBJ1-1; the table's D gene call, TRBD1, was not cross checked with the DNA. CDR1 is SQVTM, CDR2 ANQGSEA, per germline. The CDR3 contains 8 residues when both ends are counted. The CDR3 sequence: CSVPGTVA.

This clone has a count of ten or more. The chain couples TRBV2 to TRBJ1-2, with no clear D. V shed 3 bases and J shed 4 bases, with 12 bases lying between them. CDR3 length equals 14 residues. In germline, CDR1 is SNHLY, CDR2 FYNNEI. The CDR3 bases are TGTGCCAGCAGTGAGATCCTGGATGGCTATGGCTACACCTTC. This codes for CASSEILDGYGYTF.

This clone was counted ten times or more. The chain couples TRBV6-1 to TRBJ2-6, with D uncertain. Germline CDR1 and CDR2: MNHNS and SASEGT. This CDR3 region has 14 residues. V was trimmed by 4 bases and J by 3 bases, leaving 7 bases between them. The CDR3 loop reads CASSARSGANVLTF. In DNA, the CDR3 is TGTGCCAGCAGTGCCCGAAGTGGGGCCAACGTCCTGACTTTC.

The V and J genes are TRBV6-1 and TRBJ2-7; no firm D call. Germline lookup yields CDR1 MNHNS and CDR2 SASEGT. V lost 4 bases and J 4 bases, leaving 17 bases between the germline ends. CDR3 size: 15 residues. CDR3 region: CASSAIARSDYEQYF. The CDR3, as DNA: TGTGCCAGCAGTGCTATTGCCAGATCGGATTACGAGCAGTACTTC.

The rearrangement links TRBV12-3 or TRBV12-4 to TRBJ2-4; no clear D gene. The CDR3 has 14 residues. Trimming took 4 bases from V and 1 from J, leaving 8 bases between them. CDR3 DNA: TGTGCCAGCAGTTGGGGTCAGGCCAAAAACATTCAGTACTTC. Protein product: CASSWGQAKNIQYF.

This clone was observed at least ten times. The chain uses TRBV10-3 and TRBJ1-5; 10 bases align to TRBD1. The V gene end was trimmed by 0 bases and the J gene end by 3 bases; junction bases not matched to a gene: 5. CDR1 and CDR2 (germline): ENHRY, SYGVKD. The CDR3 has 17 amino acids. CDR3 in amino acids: CAISESGTGASNQPQHF. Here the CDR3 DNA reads TGTGCCATCAGTGAGTCAGGGACAGGGGCCTCCAATCAGCCCCAGCATTTT.

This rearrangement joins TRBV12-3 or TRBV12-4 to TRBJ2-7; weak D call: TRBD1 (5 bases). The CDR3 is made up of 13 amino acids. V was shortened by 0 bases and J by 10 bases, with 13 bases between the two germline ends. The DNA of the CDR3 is TGTGCCAGCAGTTTAGCCCTGACAGCGCCCCAGTACTTC. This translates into CASSLALTAPQYF.

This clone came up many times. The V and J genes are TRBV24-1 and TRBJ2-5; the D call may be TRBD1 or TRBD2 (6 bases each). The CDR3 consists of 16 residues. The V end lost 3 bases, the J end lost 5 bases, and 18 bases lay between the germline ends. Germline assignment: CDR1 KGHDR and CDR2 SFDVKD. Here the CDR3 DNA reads TGTGCCACCAGTGATCATACAGGGTCGGAGGGGGAGACCCAGTACTTC. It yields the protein CATSDHTGSEGETQYF.

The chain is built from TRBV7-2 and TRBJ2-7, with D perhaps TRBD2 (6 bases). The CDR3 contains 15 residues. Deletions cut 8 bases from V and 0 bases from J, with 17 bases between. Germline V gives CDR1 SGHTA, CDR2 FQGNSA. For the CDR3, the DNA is TGTGCCAGCTCCAATCCGCCGGGAGTCTCCTACGAGCAGTACTTC. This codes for CASSNPPGVSYEQYF.

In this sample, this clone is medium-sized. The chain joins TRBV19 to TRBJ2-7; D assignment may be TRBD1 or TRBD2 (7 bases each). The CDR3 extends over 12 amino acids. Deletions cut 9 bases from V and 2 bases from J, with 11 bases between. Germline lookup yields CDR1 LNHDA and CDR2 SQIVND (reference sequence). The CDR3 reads CASQGGAYEQYF. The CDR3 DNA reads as TGTGCCAGCCAGGGGGGGGCCTACGAGCAGTACTTC.